These 14 T cell receptor beta chains originate from one sample sequenced in a study of breast tumors, draining lymph nodes, adjacent tissues. TCRdb called the multiplex PCR reads again in MiXCR, with one record for every CDR3 protein. The sample lists fewer than 250,000 distinct CDR3 sequences, roughly 32% occurring once. Breast cancer patients provided tissue from their axillary draining lymph nodes. The sample consisted of axillary lymph node tissue. These receptors were taken from a female donor with breast cancer. Some clones in this sample may be carry-over from other donors' samples.

The rearrangement links TRBV5-5 to TRBJ1-4; D gene ambiguous. Germline V gene data show CDR1 as SGHKS and CDR2 as YYEKEE (reference sequence). Trimming took off 0 bases at V and 7 bases at J, with 10 bases between the two ends. CDR3 length: 14 amino acids. CDR3 DNA sequence: TGTGCCAGCAGCTTGGGCACGGGTACTGAAAAACTGTTTTTT. Translation: CASSLGTGTEKLFF.

The chain joins TRBV2 to TRBJ2-1, with D tentatively TRBD1 or TRBD2 (5 bases each). The J call may be in error: the DNA end matches TRBJ2-7 better. Germline V gene lookup returns CDR1 SNHLY and CDR2 FYNNEI. There are 15 residues in the CDR3. This chain's CDR3 is CASRHLAGKDNEQYF. In nucleotides, the CDR3 is TGTGCCAGCAGACACTTGGCCGGGAAGGACAATGAGCAGTACTTC.

Of note for this clonotype: This may come from a read error, since a much larger clone is one base off. This rearrangement joins TRBV30 to TRBJ1-4; TRBD1 is a possible D gene (5 bases). The germline V gene encodes CDR1 GTSNPN and CDR2 SVGIG (reference sequence). The CDR3 runs 14 residues. CDR3 nucleotide sequence: TGTGCCCGGAGTGCTCGACAGCTAAGGGAAAAACTGTTTTTT. It codes for CARSARQLREKLFF.

This clonotype showed up many times. The gene calls are TRBV11-3 and TRBJ2-7, with 7 bases fitting TRBD2. The germline gives CDR1 SGHNT, CDR2 YENEEA. CDR3 size: 15 residues. V was clipped by 0 bases and J by 2 bases; unmatched bases: 4. CDR3: CASSLDGRAPYEQYF. The CDR3 coding sequence is TGTGCCAGCAGCTTAGATGGGAGGGCCCCCTACGAGCAGTACTTC.

This clonotype was observed at least ten times. The V and J genes are TRBV6-1 and TRBJ2-1; 10 bases are shared with TRBD2. Unmatched junction bases numbered 6, after V lost 2 bases and J lost 14 bases. Germline loops: CDR1 MNHNS, CDR2 SASEGT. The CDR3 runs to 13 residues. CDR3 in amino acids: CASSERRTSGEFF. In DNA form, the CDR3 reads TGTGCCAGCAGTGAAAGGCGGACTAGCGGTGAGTTCTTC.

This clonotype was counted many times. This chain uses TRBV11-3 with TRBJ2-1; TRBD2 agrees at 9 bases. The trim removed 3 bases at V and 6 bases at J, leaving 12 bases unmatched. Germline V lookup: CDR1 SGHNT, CDR2 YENEEA. This CDR3 is built from 17 residues. The CDR3 coding sequence is TGTGCCAGCAGCTTGCCCCGGGGTAGCGGGAGTGTCAATGAGCAGTTCTTC. Protein product: CASSLPRGSGSVNEQFF.

Ten or more counts support this clonotype. The genes are TRBV30 and TRBJ2-1, with TRBD2 matching 8 bases. Germline CDR1 is GTSNPN and CDR2 is SVGIG (reference sequence). With V trimmed by 4 bases and J by 10 bases, 9 bases remained unmatched. This CDR3 spans 13 amino acids. In DNA form, the CDR3 reads TGTGCCTGGAAGGTAGCGGGATTCCGGGAGCAGTTCTTC. Amino acid sequence: CAWKVAGFREQFF.

This chain connects TRBV6-2 or TRBV6-3 to TRBJ2-7; D assignment may be TRBD1 or TRBD2 (5 bases each). This CDR3 has 15 residues. V was cut by 5 bases and J by 2 bases, with 16 bases left in between. Germline V lookup: CDR1 MNHEY, CDR2 SVGEGT. The CDR3 region is CASSHTRGPTYEQYF. Here the CDR3 DNA reads TGTGCCAGCAGTCATACTCGGGGACCGACCTACGAGCAGTACTTC.

This clonotype was seen just once. The chain has TRBV20-1 and TRBJ2-3; TRBD2 agrees at 10 bases. This CDR3 spans 14 amino acids. The germline V gene has CDR1 DFQATT and CDR2 SNEGSKA (reference sequence). The V segment lost 3 bases and the J segment 6 bases; nucleotides outside the gene matches: 6. CDR3 residues: CSARPSGRADTQYF. CDR3 in DNA: TGCAGTGCTAGGCCGAGCGGGAGGGCGGATACGCAGTATTTT.

The table lists this clonotype with many counts. A junction end diverges from the germline sequence, so it may reflect a read error. The chain uses TRBV4-2 and TRBJ2-6; 10 bases match TRBD1. The germline V gene has CDR1 LGHNA and CDR2 YNFKEQ. The CDR3 runs to 19 residues. The CDR3 reads CASSLSRDRGVGGANVLTF. The CDR3 bases are TGTGCCAGCAGCCTTTCCCGGGACAGGGGTGTGGGTGGGGCCAATGTCCTGACTTTC.

This clonotype occurred many times. The gene calls are TRBV18 and TRBJ1-2; possible D gene TRBD1, 5 bases. CDR1 is KGHSH and CDR2 is LQKENI in the germline V gene. The CDR3 totals 12 residues. Trimming stripped 4 bases from V and 6 bases from J, with 9 bases between. CDR3 nucleotide sequence: TGTGCCAGCTCACGGGGAGGGGATGGCTACACCTTC. Residues: CASSRGGDGYTF.

This clonotype was found many times. The chain employs TRBV6-6 and TRBJ1-2; D unresolved. Germline CDR1 MNHNY, CDR2 SVGAGI (reference sequence). V lost 2 bases, J lost 4 bases, and 8 bases lay in between. The CDR3 spans 13 residues. CDR3 DNA: TGTGCCAGCAGTTACCAAGATCTCTATGGCTACACCTTC. Encoded protein: CASSYQDLYGYTF.

This clonotype was found many times. The chain recombines TRBV5-1 with TRBJ2-7; tentative D call: TRBD2 (5 bases). The CDR3 sequence is 14 residues long. Looked up from germline, CDR1 is SGHRS and CDR2 is YFSETQ. V was pared by 0 bases and J by 9 bases, with 16 bases between. The CDR3 protein is CASSLANSAALQYF. The CDR3 DNA reads TGCGCCAGCAGCTTGGCTAATAGCGCCGCCCTGCAGTACTTC.

This clonotype was recorded at least ten times. Just one base apart from a much larger clone, this may be a read error. The final CDR3 position lacks the conserved phenylalanine or tryptophan, pointing to a likely read error. V is TRBV7-9 and J is TRBJ2-5; TRBD2 might be the D (6 bases). Trimming cost V 2 bases and J 5 bases, with 12 bases left between them. This CDR3 has 14 residues. Germline CDR1 reads SEHNR; CDR2 reads FQNEAQ (reference sequence). The DNA of the CDR3 is TGTGCCAGCAGCTTAACAAGGCTAGCGGAGACCCAGTACCTC. Residues: CASSLTRLAETQYL.